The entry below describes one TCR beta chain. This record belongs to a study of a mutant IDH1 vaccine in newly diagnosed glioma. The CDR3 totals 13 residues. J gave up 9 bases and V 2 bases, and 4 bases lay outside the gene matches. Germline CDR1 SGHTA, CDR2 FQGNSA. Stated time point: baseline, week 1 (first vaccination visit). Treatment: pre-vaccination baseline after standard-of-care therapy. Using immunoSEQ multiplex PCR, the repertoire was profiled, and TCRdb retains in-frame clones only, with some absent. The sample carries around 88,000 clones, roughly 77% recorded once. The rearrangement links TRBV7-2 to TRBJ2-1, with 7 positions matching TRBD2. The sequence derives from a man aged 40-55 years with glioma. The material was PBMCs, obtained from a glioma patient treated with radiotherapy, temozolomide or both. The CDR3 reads CASSLLSGGEQFF. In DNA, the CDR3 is TGTGCCAGCAGCTTATTGTCGGGAGGTGAGCAGTTCTTC.